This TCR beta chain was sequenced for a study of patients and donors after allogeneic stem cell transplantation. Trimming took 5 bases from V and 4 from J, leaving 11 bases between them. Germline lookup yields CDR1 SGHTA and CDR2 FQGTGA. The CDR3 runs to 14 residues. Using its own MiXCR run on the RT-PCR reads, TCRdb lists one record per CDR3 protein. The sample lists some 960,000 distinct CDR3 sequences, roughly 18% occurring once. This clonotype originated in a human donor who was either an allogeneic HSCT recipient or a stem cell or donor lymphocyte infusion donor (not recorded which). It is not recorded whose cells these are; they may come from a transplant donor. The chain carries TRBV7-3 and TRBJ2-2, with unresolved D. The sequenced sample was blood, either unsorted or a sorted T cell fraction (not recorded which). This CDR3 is CASSRRPVTGELFF. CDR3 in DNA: TGTGCCAGCAGCCGGCGACCCGTCACCGGGGAGCTGTTTTTT.